This T cell receptor (beta chain) is drawn from a study of CD8+ T cells in alopecia areata. Study-wide background: Tofacitinib administration to treated patients was oral, at 5 to 10 mg twice daily.

A word on this clone: The sample contains more than one DNA sequence encoding this CDR3.

The sample's treatment: oral pan-JAK inhibitor, 5-10 mg twice daily. Trimming pared 0 bases from V and 0 bases from J, leaving 4 bases between. From germline, CDR1 is SGHDT and CDR2 YYEEEE. This CDR3 region has 13 residues. Once RNA had been extracted, it was reverse transcribed into cDNA to act as the sequencing template. Data came from immunoSEQ multiplex PCR; TCRdb stores just in-frame clones and leaves some out. This table has around 140,000 clones, 85% to 90% appearing once. The chain recombines TRBV5-6 with TRBJ2-7; D ambiguous. Sequenced material: CD8+ T cells sorted from blood, taken at week 4, from a patient treated with tofacitinib. The TCR originated in a human donor with alopecia areata. CDR3 DNA sequence: TGTGCCAGCAGCTTGGCCCGCTCCTACGAGCAGTACTTC. Protein sequence: CASSLARSYEQYF.